A selection of T cell receptor beta chains follows, all from one sample in a study of blood T cell repertoires in COVID-19. The assay was immunoSEQ multiplex PCR, and TCRdb's table has in-frame clones only and misses some. The table shows 120,000 or so clones, with 75% to 85% occurring only once. The sequenced sample consisted of peripheral blood. These TCRs come from a man aged 40-55 years with active or convalescent COVID-19. The CDR3 runs from the conserved cysteine through the conserved F or W. A D gene is named only where the DNA matches it firmly. The listing skips clone size in some rows; elsewhere it reads once, few, many or a size class.

V gene,D gene,J gene,clone size,CDR3 protein,CDR3 DNA
TRBV5-1,TRBD2,TRBJ2-6,-,CASSLEVAGAYGANVLTF,TGCGCCAGCAGCTTGGAAGTAGCGGGAGCCTATGGGGCCAACGTCCTGACTTTC
TRBV11-2,TRBD1,TRBJ2-4,-,CASSLRTGGSGNIQYF,TGTGCCAGCAGCTTACGGACAGGGGGGAGCGGAAACATTCAGTACTTC
TRBV6-1,-,TRBJ1-5,-,CASSESPVQPQHF,TGTGCCAGCAGTGAAAGCCCGGTTCAGCCCCAGCATTTT
TRBV6-1,-,TRBJ2-5,-,CASSELQGRETQYF,TGTGCCAGCAGTGAATTACAGGGAAGGGAGACCCAGTACTTC
TRBV3-1/TRBV3-2,-,TRBJ2-7,few,CASSQVGMSYEQYF,TGTGCCAGCAGCCAAGTCGGGATGTCCTACGAGCAGTACTTC
TRBV2,TRBD1,TRBJ2-4,-,CASSAGSGQLDIQYF,TGTGCCAGCAGTGCGGGGTCGGGACAGTTGGACATTCAGTACTTC
TRBV7-2,-,TRBJ2-7,-,CASSLVRFPYEQYF,TGTGCCAGCAGCTTAGTGCGGTTTCCCTACGAGCAGTACTTC
TRBV19,-,TRBJ1-5,-,CASGDVEFSNQPQHF,TGTGCCAGTGGAGATGTGGAATTCAGCAATCAGCCCCAGCATTTT
TRBV10-2,-,TRBJ2-5,few,CASNQAETQYF,TGCGCCAGCAACCAGGCAGAGACCCAGTACTTC
TRBV12-1,-,TRBJ2-7,once,CASSSPHSGGPYEQYF,TGTGCCAGCAGCTCCCCTCACAGCGGGGGCCCCTACGAGCAGTACTTC
TRBV3-1/TRBV3-2,TRBD1,TRBJ1-2,-,CASSQDWRQGAYGYTF,TGTGCCAGCAGCCAAGACTGGAGACAGGGGGCATATGGCTACACCTTC
TRBV3-1/TRBV3-2,TRBD1,TRBJ2-1,-,CASSQERGAGGKNEQFF,TGTGCCAGCAGCCAAGAAAGGGGGGCAGGGGGCAAGAATGAGCAGTTCTTC
TRBV4-1,TRBD2,TRBJ2-7,-,CASSHRTSYEQYF,TGCGCCAGCAGCCACCGGACTAGCTACGAGCAGTACTTC
TRBV9,TRBD1,TRBJ1-3,-,CASSAQNRGDTIYF,TGTGCCAGCAGCGCCCAGAACAGGGGGGACACCATATATTTT
TRBV7-2,TRBD1,TRBJ2-5,-,CASTRQGAAETQYF,TGTGCCAGCACTCGACAGGGGGCAGCAGAGACCCAGTACTTC
TRBV5-8,-,TRBJ1-2,-,CASSLDFTRYGYTF,TGTGCCAGCAGCTTGGATTTTACTCGATATGGCTACACCTTC
TRBV11-2,TRBD1,TRBJ1-1,-,CASSPPGTANTEAFF,TGTGCCAGCAGCCCACCCGGGACAGCGAACACTGAAGCTTTCTTT
TRBV11-2,TRBD1,TRBJ2-1,-,CASSLDRVRYNEQFF,TGTGCCAGCAGCCTAGACAGGGTAAGGTACAATGAGCAGTTCTTC
TRBV6-2/TRBV6-3,-,TRBJ1-1,many,CASSYVGANTEAFF,TGTGCCAGCAGTTACGTGGGGGCAAACACTGAAGCTTTCTTT
TRBV11-3,-,TRBJ2-7,-,CASSAPAAVSRGEQYF,TGTGCCAGCAGCGCCCCGGCCGCGGTATCCCGAGGGGAGCAGTACTTC
TRBV3-1/TRBV3-2,-,TRBJ2-7,-,CASSGGAAGEQYF,TGTGCCAGCAGCGGGGGGGCAGCAGGCGAGCAGTACTTC
TRBV2,-,TRBJ2-1,once,CASSVRDEQFF,TGTGCCAGCAGTGTGAGAGATGAGCAGTTCTTC
TRBV28,TRBD1,TRBJ1-2,-,CASSPGTGVWGYTF,TGTGCCAGCAGTCCCGGGACAGGGGTATGGGGCTACACCTTC
TRBV7-8,-,TRBJ2-4,-,CASSLRALPAKNIQYF,TGTGCCAGCAGCTTACGTGCTCTACCAGCCAAAAACATTCAGTACTTC
TRBV11-3,-,TRBJ2-1,-,CASSRLEDNEQFF,TGTGCCAGCAGCAGACTAGAGGACAATGAGCAGTTCTTC